This TCR beta chain was obtained from a study of CD8+CD57+ T cells in acquired aplastic anemia. Across the study: Sorting CD4+ and CD8+ cells gave DNA averaging 3.2 ug. The study obtained 8.5 million to 12 million reads on average for CD4+ cells from healthy donors. Whole-study results and caveats: In CD8+ cells, Simpson's diversity showed no significant difference between patients and controls. A set of around 30 CD8+ CDR3 sequences was shared between patients and controls, and these sequences appeared highly expressed in patients.

Per germline, CDR1 SNHLY and CDR2 FYNNEI. The CDR3 has 13 residues. Trimming took 4 bases from V and 6 from J; bases not matched to a gene: 3. Genomic DNA, the template, was used for profiling of the TCR beta VDJ and CDR3. TCRdb processed the reads anew with MiXCR; each CDR3 protein has one entry. The table shows around 150,000 distinct CDR3 sequences, with more than 35% occurring only once. In the case of this clonotype: Antigen unknown.

The V and J genes are TRBV2 and TRBJ1-2, with 9 nucleotides matching TRBD1. The sequence derives from a human donor in good health, serving as a control. The sample comprised sorted CD4+, CD8+, or CD8+CD57+ T cells (not recorded which) from PBMCs. The CDR3 coding sequence is TGTGCCAGCAGTGGGGACAGGGAAGATGGCTACACCTTC. Protein product: CASSGDREDGYTF.